This T cell receptor beta chain was documented in a study of glioma-infiltrating T cells (dated by TCRdb to the mid-2010s). Turning to the overall study: Glioma tissue, non-neoplastic brain tissue and matched peripheral blood mononuclear cells were used as sources from which TCR alpha- and beta-chain repertoires were sequenced. Each tissue-infiltrating repertoire was compared with the same patient's peripheral blood repertoire to measure divergence between tissue and blood T-cell populations. Three low-grade glioma patients, about 8 primary glioblastoma patients, and three non-glioma patients who contributed non-neoplastic brain tissue made up the paired cohort. Study-wide conclusions, independent of this receptor: The group comparisons were based on small numbers of patients: three non-neoplastic, three low-grade glioma and roughly eight glioblastoma patients. Very few CDR3 sequences were shared between tissue and blood, attributed to high CDR3 diversity and limited sampling. In non-neoplastic patients, VJ-independent divergence between tissue and blood fell below expectation, whereas in all gliomas, and especially in low-grade gliomas, the divergence rose above expectation.

The iRepertoire nested amplicon-rescue multiplex PCR (arm-PCR) platform was used to amplify TCR alpha and beta CDR3 regions from RNA. The input for one-step reverse transcription and amplification was about 95-400 ng of tissue mRNA or PBMC total RNA. Following bead purification, Illumina adapters were added through a secondary multiplex PCR, and the libraries were then gel-purified between 200 and 400 bp. Demultiplexing relied on internal 6-nucleotide barcodes carried by the libraries. Libraries were sequenced on an Illumina MiSeq with 2x220 or 2x250 nucleotide paired-end reads. Under the source paper's analysis protocol: Paired reads were merged using FLASH 1.2.11 and were aligned to the GRCh37 human genome using BWA-MEM, after which TRA and TRB reads were extracted. An IMGT-derived reference of cassette sequences and CDR3 motifs, with pseudogenes included, was used for V and J assignment. Reads were translated in three frames, and productive CDR3s were defined by a C…FGXG motif without stop codons. Unique combinations of V-J cassette pair and CDR3 amino acid sequence were defined as clonotypes. Reads were filtered by Hamming distance, thresholded by each sample's sequence error rate in mapped regions. TCRdb passed the public sequencing reads through fastp at Q25 and MiXCR, retaining productive beta sequences. Each CDR3 protein appears once, grouped with its most common genes and DNA. What appears here as the V and J calls and clone size reflects TCRdb's work, not the paper's. Here the sample has around 180,000 distinct CDR3 sequences; around 42% occur a single time. Jointly, the top ten make up roughly 5.4% of the sample.

From V the trimming removes 6 bases and from J it removes 6 bases, while the gene matches leave 8 bases of the junction unaccounted for. For CDR1 and CDR2, the germline V gene lists MNHNS and SASEGT. Measured from the cysteine to the phenylalanine, the CDR3 is 15 residues long. The kept DNA is CDR3 alone, 45 bases in frame from the first base. This clonotype was counted many times. It lacks a known antigen. No much larger clone is present one base from it, and per-base qualities are unavailable. Recombination connected TRBV6-1 to TRBJ2-3; 11 central nucleotides agree with TRBD1. Sequencing was done on a sample of glioma tissue, nonneoplastic brain tissue, or PBMCs (not recorded which). The sequence came from a human donor with low-grade glioma or glioblastoma, undergoing nonglioma brain surgery, or in good health (not recorded which). The nucleotide sequence reads TGTGCCAGCAGCCGGACAGGGGGCTCGTCGGATACGCAGTATTTT. It translates as CASSRTGGSSDTQYF.